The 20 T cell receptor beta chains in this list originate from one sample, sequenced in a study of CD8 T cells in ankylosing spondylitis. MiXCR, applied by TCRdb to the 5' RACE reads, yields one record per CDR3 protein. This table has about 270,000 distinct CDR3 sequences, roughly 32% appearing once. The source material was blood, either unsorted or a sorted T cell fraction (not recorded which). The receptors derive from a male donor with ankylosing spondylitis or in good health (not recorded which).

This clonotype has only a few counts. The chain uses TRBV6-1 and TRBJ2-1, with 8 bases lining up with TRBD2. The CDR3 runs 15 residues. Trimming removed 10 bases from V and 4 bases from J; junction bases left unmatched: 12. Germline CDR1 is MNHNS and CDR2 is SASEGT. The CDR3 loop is CATHSGTVGYNEQFF. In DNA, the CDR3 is TGTGCCACCCATAGCGGGACCGTCGGATACAATGAGCAGTTCTTC.

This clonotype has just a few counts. The CDR3 sequence: CAISAQKEGGLYF. CDR3 DNA: TGTGCCATCAGTGCCCAGAAAGAGGGAGGCCTATATTTT. The genes are TRBV10-3 and TRBJ1-3; no definite D call. Trimming took off 4 bases at V and 14 bases at J, with 18 bases between the two ends. CDR3 size: 13 residues. The germline V gene has CDR1 ENHRY and CDR2 SYGVKD.

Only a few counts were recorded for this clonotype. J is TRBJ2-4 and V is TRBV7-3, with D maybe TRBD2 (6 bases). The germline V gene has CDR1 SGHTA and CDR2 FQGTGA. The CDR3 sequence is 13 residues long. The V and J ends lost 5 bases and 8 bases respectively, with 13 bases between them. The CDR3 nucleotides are TGTGCCAGCAGCGCCCGATGGGGGGACATTCAGTACTTC. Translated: CASSARWGDIQYF.

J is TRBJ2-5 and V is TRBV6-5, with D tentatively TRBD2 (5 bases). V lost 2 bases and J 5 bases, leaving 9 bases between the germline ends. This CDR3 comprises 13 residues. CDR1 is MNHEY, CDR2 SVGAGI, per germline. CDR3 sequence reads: CASSYDGMETQYF. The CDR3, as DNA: TGTGCCAGCAGTTACGACGGGATGGAGACCCAGTACTTC.

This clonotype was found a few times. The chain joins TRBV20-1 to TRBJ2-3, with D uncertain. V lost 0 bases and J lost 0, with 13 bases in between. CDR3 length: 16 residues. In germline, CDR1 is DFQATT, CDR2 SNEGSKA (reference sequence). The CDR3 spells CSARDLTHTSTDTQYF. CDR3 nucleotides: TGCAGTGCTAGAGATCTGACACATACAAGCACAGATACGCAGTATTTT.

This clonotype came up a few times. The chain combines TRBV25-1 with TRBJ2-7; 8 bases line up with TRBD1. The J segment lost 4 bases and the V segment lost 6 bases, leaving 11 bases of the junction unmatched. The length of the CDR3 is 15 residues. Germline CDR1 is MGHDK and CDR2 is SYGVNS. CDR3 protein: CASSSLGTGGYEQYF. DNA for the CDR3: TGTGCCAGCAGCTCTCTCGGGACAGGAGGGTACGAGCAGTACTTC.

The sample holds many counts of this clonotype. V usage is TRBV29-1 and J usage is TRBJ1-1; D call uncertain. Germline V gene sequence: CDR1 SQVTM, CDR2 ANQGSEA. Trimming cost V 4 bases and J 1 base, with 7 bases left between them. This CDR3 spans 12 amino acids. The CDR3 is CSVVLENTEAFF. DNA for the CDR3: TGCAGCGTTGTTCTTGAGAACACTGAAGCTTTCTTT.

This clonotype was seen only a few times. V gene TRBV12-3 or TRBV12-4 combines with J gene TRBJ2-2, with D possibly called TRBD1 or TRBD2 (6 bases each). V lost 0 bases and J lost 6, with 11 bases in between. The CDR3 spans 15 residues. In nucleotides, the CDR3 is TGTGCCAGCAGTTTAGCAGCCGGGGGCGCCGGGGAGCTGTTTTTT. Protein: CASSLAAGGAGELFF.

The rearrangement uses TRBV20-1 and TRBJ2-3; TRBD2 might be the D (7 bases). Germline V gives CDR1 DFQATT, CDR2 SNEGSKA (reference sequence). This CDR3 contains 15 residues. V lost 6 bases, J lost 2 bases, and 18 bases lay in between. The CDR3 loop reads CSASMEAGATDTQYF. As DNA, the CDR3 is TGCAGTGCCAGCATGGAGGCGGGGGCCACAGATACGCAGTATTTT.

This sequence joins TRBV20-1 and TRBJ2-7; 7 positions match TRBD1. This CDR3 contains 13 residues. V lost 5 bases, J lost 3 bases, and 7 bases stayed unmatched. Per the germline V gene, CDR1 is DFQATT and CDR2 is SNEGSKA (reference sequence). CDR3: CSAQHRGIYEQYF. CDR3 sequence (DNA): TGCAGTGCTCAACACAGGGGAATCTACGAGCAGTACTTC.

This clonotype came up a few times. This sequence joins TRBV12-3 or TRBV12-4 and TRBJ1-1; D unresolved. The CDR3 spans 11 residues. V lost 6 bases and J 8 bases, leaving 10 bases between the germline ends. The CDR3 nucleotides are TGTGCCAGCAGAATCGGAACGGAAGCTTTCTTT. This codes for CASRIGTEAFF.

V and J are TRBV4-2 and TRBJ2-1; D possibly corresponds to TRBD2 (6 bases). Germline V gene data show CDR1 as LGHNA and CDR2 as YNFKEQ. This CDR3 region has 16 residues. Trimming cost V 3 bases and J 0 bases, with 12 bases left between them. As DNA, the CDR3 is TGTGCCAGCAGCCAGGTACTAGCCAGCTCCTACAATGAGCAGTTCTTC. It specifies CASSQVLASSYNEQFF.

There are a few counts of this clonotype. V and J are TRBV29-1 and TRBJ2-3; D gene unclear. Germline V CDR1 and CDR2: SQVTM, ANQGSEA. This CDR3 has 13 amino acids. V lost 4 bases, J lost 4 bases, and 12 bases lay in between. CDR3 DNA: TGCAGCGTTGGAACAGTTCTCTCAGATACGCAGTATTTT. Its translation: CSVGTVLSDTQYF.

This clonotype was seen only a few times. The CDR3 sequence is CASSLTGPSGNTIYF. The CDR3 region has the DNA TGTGCCAGCAGTTTAACGGGCCCCTCTGGAAACACCATATATTTT. The chain couples TRBV12-3 or TRBV12-4 to TRBJ1-3; D not certain. Trimming shortened V by 2 bases and J by 0 bases, and 8 bases separated the two germline ends. The CDR3 consists of 15 residues.

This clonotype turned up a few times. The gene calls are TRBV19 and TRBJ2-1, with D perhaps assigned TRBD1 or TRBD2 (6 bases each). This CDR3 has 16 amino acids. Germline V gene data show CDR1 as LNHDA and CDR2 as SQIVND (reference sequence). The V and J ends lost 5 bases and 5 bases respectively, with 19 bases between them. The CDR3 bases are TGTGCCAGTAGTCCTTCGAGGGGGGCCCGCAACAATGAGCAGTTCTTC. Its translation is CASSPSRGARNNEQFF.

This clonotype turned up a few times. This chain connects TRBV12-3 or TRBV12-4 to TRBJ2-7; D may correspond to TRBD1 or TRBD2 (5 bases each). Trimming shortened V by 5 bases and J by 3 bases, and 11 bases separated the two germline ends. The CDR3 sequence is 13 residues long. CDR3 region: CASSTGTNYEQYF. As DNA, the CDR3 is TGTGCCAGCAGTACCGGGACCAACTACGAGCAGTACTTC.

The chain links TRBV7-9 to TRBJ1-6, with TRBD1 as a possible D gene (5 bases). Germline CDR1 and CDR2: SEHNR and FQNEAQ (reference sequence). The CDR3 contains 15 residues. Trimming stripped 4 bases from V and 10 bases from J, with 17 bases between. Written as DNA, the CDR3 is TGTGCCAGCAGCTCCCGAGGACGGGGGTGGTCACCCCTCCACTTT. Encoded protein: CASSSRGRGWSPLHF.

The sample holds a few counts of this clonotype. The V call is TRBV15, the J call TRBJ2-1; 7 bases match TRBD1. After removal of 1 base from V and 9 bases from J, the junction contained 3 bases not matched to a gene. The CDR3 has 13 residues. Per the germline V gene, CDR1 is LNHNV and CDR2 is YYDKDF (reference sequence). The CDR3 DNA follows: TGTGCCACCAGCAGAGCCTGGACAGGTGAGCAGTTCTTC. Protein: CATSRAWTGEQFF.

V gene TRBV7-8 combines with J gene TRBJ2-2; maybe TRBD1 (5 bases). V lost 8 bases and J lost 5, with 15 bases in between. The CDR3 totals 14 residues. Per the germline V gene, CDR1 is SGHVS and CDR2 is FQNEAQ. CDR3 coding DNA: TGTGCCAGCGTCCGACAGCTAGGGACCGGGGAGCTGTTTTTT. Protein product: CASVRQLGTGELFF.

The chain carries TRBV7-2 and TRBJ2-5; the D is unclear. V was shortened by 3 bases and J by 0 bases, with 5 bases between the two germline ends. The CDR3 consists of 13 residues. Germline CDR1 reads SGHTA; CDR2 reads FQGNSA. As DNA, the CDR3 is TGTGCCAGCAGCTTTTGGTACCAAGAGACCCAGTACTTC. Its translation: CASSFWYQETQYF.